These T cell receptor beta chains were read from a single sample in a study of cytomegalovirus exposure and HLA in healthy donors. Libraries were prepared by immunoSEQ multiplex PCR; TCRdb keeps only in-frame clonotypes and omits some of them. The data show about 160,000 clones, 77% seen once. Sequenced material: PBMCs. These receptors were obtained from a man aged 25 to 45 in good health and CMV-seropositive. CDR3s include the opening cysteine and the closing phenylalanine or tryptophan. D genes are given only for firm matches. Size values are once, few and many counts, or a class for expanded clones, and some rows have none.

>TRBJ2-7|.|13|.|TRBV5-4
CASSLSGDHEQYF
TGTGCCAGCAGCTTGTCAGGGGACCACGAGCAGTACTTC
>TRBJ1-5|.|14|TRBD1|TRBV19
CASSRDRSNQPQHF
TGTGCCAGTAGCCGGGACAGAAGCAATCAGCCCCAGCATTTT
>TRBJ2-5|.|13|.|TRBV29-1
CSVGGQVDQTQYF
TGCAGCGTTGGGGGGCAGGTCGACCAGACCCAGTACTTC
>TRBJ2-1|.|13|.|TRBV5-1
CASSLVGGPEQFF
TGCGCCAGCAGCTTGGTCGGGGGGCCTGAGCAGTTCTTC
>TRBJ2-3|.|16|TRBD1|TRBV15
CATSRQGTGVSDTQYF
TGTGCCACCAGCAGACAAGGGACAGGGGTATCAGATACGCAGTATTTT
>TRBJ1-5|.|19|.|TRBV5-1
CASSLYPRGRAYSNQPQHF
TGCGCCAGCAGCTTGTATCCCAGGGGCAGGGCTTATAGCAATCAGCCCCAGCATTTT
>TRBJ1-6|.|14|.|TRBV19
CASSTGFSSSPLHF
TGTGCCAGTAGTACGGGGTTTAGTTCTTCACCCCTCCACTTT
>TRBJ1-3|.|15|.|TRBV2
CASSLTGYSGNTIYF
TGTGCCAGCAGTCTAACAGGCTACTCTGGAAACACCATATATTTT
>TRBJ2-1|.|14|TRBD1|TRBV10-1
CASARDRGRDEQFF
TGCGCCAGCGCCCGGGACAGGGGACGCGATGAGCAGTTCTTC
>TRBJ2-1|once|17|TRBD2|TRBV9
CASSDDLSGGGVNEQFF
TGTGCCAGCAGCGACGATCTTAGCGGGGGGGGTGTGAATGAGCAGTTCTTC
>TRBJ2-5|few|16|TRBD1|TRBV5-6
CASSLFSRDSLQEQYF
TGTGCCAGCAGCTTGTTCTCCCGGGACAGCCTGCAGGAGCAGTACTTC
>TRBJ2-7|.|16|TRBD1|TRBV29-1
CSVEDEGDRGTYEQYF
TGCAGCGTTGAAGATGAAGGGGACAGGGGGACCTACGAGCAGTACTTC
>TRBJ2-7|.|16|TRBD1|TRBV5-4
CASSSPGQGAAYEQYF
TGTGCCAGCAGCTCTCCGGGACAGGGGGCCGCGTACGAGCAGTACTTC
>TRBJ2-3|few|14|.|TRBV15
CATSRGGGTDTQYF
TGTGCCACCAGCCGCGGGGGCGGCACAGATACGCAGTATTTT
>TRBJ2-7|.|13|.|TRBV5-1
CASSLVSGYEQYF
TGCGCCAGCAGCTTGGTCTCGGGATACGAGCAGTACTTC
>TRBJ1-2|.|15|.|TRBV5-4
CASSVIQGDGYGYTF
TGTGCCAGCAGCGTCATACAGGGAGATGGGTATGGCTACACCTTC
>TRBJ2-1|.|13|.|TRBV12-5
CASAYVWENEQFF
TGTGCTAGTGCCTACGTCTGGGAGAATGAGCAGTTCTTC
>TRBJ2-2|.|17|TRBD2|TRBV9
CASSATSGGAVTGELFF
TGTGCCAGCAGCGCGACTAGCGGGGGGGCGGTCACCGGGGAGCTGTTTTTT
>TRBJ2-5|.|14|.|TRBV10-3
CATEPSKSKETQYF
TGTGCCACGGAGCCTAGCAAGTCTAAGGAGACCCAGTACTTC
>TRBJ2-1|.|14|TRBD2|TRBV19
CASNVGLAANEQFF
TGTGCCAGTAACGTTGGACTAGCGGCAAATGAGCAGTTCTTC
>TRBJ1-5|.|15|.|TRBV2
CASSEALAGNQPQHF
TGTGCCAGCAGTGAAGCTTTGGCAGGGAATCAGCCCCAGCATTTT
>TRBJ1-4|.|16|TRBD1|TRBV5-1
CASSWGQGAAFEKLFF
TGCGCCAGCAGCTGGGGTCAGGGGGCCGCTTTTGAAAAACTGTTTTTT
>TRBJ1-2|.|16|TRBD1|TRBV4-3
CASSQDLGRQGYGYTF
TGCGCCAGCAGCCAAGATTTGGGGAGACAGGGATATGGCTACACCTTC
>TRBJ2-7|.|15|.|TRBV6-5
CASSLYGTLGYEQYF
TGTGCCAGCAGTTTATACGGAACTCTAGGCTACGAGCAGTACTTC
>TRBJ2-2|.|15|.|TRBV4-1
CASSPTDANTGELFF
TGCGCCAGCAGCCCGACAGACGCGAACACCGGGGAGCTGTTTTTT
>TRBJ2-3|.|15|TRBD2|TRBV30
CAWSALGGAPDTQYF
TGTGCCTGGAGTGCCCTCGGGGGGGCACCAGATACGCAGTATTTT
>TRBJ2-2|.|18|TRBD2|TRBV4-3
CASSPGTSGGLNTGELFF
TGCGCCAGCAGCCCCGGGACTAGCGGGGGGCTGAACACCGGGGAGCTGTTTTTT
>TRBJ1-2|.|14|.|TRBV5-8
CASSLAQGPYGYTF
TGTGCCAGCAGCTTGGCCCAGGGCCCCTATGGCTACACCTTC
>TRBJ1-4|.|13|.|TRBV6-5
CASSGQGREKLFF
TGTGCCAGCAGTGGTCAGGGAAGAGAAAAACTGTTTTTT
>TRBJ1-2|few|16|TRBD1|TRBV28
CASSPGQGPTLEGYTF
TGTGCCAGCAGCCCGGGACAGGGGCCTACCTTAGAAGGCTACACCTTC
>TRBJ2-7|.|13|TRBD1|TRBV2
CASRPDRVDEQYF
TGTGCCAGCAGGCCGGACAGGGTCGACGAGCAGTACTTC
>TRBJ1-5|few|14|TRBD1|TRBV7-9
CASTSAGGGQPQHF
TGTGCCAGCACCTCAGCTGGAGGGGGCCAGCCCCAGCATTTT
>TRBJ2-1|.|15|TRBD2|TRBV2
CASSDRRGGLDEQFF
TGTGCCAGCAGTGATCGGCGGGGGGGTTTGGATGAGCAGTTCTTC
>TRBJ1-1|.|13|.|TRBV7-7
CASRRLVDTEAFF
TGTGCCAGCAGACGCTTAGTAGACACTGAAGCTTTCTTT
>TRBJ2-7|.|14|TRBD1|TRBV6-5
CAILSQTGGNEQYF
TGTGCCATCCTTTCCCAGACAGGGGGTAACGAGCAGTACTTC
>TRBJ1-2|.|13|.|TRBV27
CASSLSYRAGYTF
TGTGCCAGCAGTTTATCATACAGGGCTGGCTACACCTTC
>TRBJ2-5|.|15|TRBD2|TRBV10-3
CAISEGRGGQETQYF
TGTGCCATCAGTGAGGGACGGGGGGGCCAAGAGACCCAGTACTTC
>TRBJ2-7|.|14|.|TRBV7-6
CASSQEGEGYEQYF
TGTGCCAGCAGCCAAGAGGGGGAAGGCTACGAGCAGTACTTC
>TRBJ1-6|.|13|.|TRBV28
CASNAGFISPLHF
TGTGCCAGCAATGCGGGGTTTATTTCACCCCTCCACTTT
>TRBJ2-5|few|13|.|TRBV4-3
CASSQDNRETQYF
TGCGCCAGCAGCCAAGATAACAGAGAGACCCAGTACTTC
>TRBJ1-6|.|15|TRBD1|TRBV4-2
CASSQARGRNSPLHF
TGTGCCAGCAGCCAAGCCAGGGGGAGGAATTCACCCCTCCACTTT
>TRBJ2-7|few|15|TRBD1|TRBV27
CASSARTGGEYEQYF
TGTGCCAGCAGCGCCCGGACAGGGGGCGAATACGAGCAGTACTTC
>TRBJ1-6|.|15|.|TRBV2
CASSELAGGNSPLHF
TGTGCCAGCAGTGAATTGGCGGGGGGGAATTCACCCCTCCACTTT
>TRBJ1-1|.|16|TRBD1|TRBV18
CASSPPKGQDNTEAFF
TGTGCCAGCTCACCGCCGAAGGGACAGGATAACACTGAAGCTTTCTTT
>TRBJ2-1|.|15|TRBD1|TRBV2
CASSLGQGSYNEQFF
TGTGCCAGCAGCCTCGGACAGGGCTCCTACAATGAGCAGTTCTTC
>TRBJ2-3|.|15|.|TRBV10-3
CAISELERATDTQYF
TGTGCCATCAGTGAGTTAGAGCGAGCCACAGATACGCAGTATTTT
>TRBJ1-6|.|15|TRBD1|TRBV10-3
CAIRSRTGVDSPLHF
TGTGCCATCAGAAGTCGGACAGGGGTCGATTCACCCCTCCACTTT
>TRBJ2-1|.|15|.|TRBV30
CAWTPWGDSYNEQFF
TGTGCCTGGACCCCCTGGGGGGACTCCTACAATGAGCAGTTCTTC
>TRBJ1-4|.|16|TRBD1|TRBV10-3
CASRDRGPATNEKLFF
TGTGCCTCCCGGGACAGGGGGCCGGCAACTAATGAAAAACTGTTTTTT
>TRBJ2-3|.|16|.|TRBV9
CASSVETGSYISTQYF
TGTGCCAGCAGCGTAGAGACCGGGAGCTATATATCGACGCAGTATTTT
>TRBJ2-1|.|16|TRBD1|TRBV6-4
CASSRQGLEANNEQFF
TGTGCCAGCAGTCGACAGGGTTTGGAGGCTAACAATGAGCAGTTCTTC
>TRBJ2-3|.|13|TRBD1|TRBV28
CASSFGQVDTQYF
TGTGCCAGCAGTTTTGGACAGGTTGATACGCAGTATTTT
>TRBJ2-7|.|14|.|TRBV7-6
CASSLVTGSYEQYF
TGTGCCAGCAGCTTAGTGACGGGGTCCTACGAGCAGTACTTC
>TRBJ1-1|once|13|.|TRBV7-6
CASSLSDINEAFF
TGTGCCAGCAGCTTATCCGACATCAATGAAGCTTTCTTT
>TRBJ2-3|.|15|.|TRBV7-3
CASSLQGFRTDTQYF
TGTGCCAGCAGCTTACAGGGATTTAGGACAGATACGCAGTATTTT
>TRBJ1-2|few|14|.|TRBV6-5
CASSITKGLSGYTF
TGTGCCAGCAGTATAACTAAGGGGCTCAGTGGCTACACCTTC
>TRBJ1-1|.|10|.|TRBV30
CAWIRTEAFF
TGTGCCTGGATTCGGACTGAAGCTTTCTTT
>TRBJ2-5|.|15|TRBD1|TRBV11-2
CASSPDRGGWETQYF
TGTGCCAGCAGCCCGGACAGGGGTGGATGGGAGACCCAGTACTTC
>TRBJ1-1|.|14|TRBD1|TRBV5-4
CASSLTGVWTEAFF
TGTGCCAGCAGCTTGACAGGGGTATGGACTGAAGCTTTCTTT